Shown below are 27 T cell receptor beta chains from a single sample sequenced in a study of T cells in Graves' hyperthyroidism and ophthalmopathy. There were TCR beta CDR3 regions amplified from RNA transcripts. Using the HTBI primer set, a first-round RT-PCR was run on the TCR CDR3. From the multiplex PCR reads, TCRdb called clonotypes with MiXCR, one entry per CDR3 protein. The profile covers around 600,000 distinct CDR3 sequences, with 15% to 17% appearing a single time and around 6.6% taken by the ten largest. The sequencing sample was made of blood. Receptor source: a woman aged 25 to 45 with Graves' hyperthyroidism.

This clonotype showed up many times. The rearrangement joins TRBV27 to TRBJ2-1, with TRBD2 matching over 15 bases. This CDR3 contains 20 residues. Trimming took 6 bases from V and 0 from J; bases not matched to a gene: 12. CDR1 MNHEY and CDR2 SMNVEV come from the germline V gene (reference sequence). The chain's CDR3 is CASSPGLAGGPILSYNEQFF. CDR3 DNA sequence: TGTGCCAGCAGCCCGGGACTAGCGGGAGGTCCTATCCTCTCCTACAATGAGCAGTTCTTC.

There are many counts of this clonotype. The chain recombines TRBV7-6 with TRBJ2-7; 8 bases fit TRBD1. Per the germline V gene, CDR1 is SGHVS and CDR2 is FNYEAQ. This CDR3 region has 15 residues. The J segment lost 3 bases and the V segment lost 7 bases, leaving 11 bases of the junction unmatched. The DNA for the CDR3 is TGTGCCAGCACCCTAGGGCAGGGGGCTAACTACGAGCAGTACTTC. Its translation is CASTLGQGANYEQYF. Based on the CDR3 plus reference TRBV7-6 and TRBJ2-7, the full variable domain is GAGVSQSPRYKVTKRGQDVALRCDPISGHVSLYWYRQALGQGPEFLTYFNYEAQQDKSGLPNDRFSAERPEGSISTLTIQRTEQRDSAMYRCASTLGQGANYEQYFGPGTRLTVT.

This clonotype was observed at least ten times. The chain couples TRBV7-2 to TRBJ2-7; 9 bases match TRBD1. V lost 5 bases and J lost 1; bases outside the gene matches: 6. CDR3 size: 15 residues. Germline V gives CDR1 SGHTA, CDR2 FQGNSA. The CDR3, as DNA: TGTGCCAGCAGCCCGTCCGGGACAGGGTCCTACGAGCAGTACTTC. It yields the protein CASSPSGTGSYEQYF.

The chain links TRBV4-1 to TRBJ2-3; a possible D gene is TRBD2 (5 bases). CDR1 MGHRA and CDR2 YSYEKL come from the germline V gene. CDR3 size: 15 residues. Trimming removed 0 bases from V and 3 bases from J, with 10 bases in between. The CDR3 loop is CASSQESGLTDTQYF. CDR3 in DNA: TGCGCCAGCAGCCAAGAAAGCGGTTTGACAGATACGCAGTATTTT.

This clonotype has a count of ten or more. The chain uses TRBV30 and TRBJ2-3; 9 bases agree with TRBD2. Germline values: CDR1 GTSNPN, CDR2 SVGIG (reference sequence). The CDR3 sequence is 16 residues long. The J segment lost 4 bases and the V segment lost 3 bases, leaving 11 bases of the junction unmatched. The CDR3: CAWSGGFSGSSDTQYF. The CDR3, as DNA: TGTGCCTGGAGCGGAGGGTTTAGCGGGAGTTCAGATACGCAGTATTTT.

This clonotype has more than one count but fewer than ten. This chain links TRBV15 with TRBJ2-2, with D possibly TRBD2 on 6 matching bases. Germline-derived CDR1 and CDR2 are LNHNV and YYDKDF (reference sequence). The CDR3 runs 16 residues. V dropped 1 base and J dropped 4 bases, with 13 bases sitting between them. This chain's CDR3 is CATSRVTGAGTGELFF. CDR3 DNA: TGTGCCACCAGCAGAGTTACGGGAGCTGGCACCGGGGAGCTGTTTTTT. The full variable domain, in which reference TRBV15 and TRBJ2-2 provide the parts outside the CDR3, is DAMVIQNPRYQVTQFGKPVTLSCSQTLNHNVMYWYQQKSSQAPKLLFHYYDKDFNNEADTPDNFQSRRPNTSFCFLDIRSPGLGDTAMYLCATSRVTGAGTGELFFGEGSRLTVL.

In DNA form, the CDR3 reads TGCAGTGCTAGAGCGGAGATGATAGCGGGAGGTATCGGGCCCAACGAGCAGTACTTC. Encoded protein: CSARAEMIAGGIGPNEQYF. The V call is TRBV20-1, the J call TRBJ2-7; TRBD2 matches at 10 bases. The CDR3 extends over 19 amino acids. The junction had 20 bases not matched to a gene; V was cut back by 1 base and J by 5 bases. Germline V gives CDR1 DFQATT, CDR2 SNEGSKA (reference sequence).

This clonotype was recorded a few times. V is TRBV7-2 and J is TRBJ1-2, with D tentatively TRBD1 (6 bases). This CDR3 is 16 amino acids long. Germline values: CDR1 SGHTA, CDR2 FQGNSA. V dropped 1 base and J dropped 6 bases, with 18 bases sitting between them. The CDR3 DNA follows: TGTGCCAGCAGCTTAGGGAGGCAGGGGAGTAGACATGGCTACACCTTC. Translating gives CASSLGRQGSRHGYTF.

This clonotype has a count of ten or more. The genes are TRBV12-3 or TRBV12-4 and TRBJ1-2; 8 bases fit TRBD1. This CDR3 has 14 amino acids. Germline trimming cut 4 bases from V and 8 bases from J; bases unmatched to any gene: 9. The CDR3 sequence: CASSWTGKSGGYTF. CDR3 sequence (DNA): TGTGCCAGCAGTTGGACAGGGAAATCGGGAGGCTACACCTTC.

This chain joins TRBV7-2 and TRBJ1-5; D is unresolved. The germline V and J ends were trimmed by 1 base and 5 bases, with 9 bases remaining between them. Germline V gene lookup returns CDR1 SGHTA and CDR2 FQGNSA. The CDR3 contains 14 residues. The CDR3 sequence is CASSLVGRDQPQHF. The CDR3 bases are TGTGCCAGCAGCTTAGTAGGGAGGGATCAGCCCCAGCATTTT. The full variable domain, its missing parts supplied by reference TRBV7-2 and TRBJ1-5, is GAGVSQSPSNKVTEKGKDVELRCDPISGHTALYWYRQSLGQGLEFLIYFQGNSAPDKSGLPSDRFSAERTGGSVSTLTIQRTQQEDSAVYLCASSLVGRDQPQHFGDGTRLSIL.

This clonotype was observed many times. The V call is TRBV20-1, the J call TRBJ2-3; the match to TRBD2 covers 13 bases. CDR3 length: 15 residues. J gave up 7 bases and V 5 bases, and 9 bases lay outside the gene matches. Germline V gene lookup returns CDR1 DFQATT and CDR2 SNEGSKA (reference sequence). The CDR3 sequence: CSADGLAGVVNTQYF. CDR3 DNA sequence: TGCAGTGCTGATGGACTAGCGGGAGTTGTAAATACGCAGTATTTT.

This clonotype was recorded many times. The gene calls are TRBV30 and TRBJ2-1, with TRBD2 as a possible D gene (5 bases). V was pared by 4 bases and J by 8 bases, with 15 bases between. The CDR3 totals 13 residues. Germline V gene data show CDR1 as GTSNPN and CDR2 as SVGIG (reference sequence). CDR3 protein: CAWTDGSVYEQFF. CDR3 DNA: TGTGCCTGGACCGACGGTAGCGTATATGAGCAGTTCTTC.

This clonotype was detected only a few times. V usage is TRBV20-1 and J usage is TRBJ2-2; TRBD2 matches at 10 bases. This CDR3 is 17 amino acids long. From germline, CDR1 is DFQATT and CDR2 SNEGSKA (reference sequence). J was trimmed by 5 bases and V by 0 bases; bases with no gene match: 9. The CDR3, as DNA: TGCAGTGCTAGAGACGTTAGCGGGAGGTCCAGGACCGGGGAGCTGTTTTTT. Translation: CSARDVSGRSRTGELFF.

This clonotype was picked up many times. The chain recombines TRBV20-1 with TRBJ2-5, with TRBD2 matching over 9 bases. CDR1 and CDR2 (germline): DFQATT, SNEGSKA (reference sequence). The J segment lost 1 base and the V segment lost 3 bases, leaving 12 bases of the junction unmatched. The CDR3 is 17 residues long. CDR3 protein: CSARSGVAGAFQETQYF. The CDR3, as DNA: TGCAGTGCTAGGTCGGGAGTAGCGGGAGCATTCCAAGAGACCCAGTACTTC.

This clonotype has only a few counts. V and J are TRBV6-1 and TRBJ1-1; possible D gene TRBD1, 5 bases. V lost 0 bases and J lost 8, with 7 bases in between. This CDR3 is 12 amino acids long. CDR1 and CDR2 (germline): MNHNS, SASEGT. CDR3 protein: CASSEAREEAFF. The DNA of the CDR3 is TGTGCCAGCAGTGAAGCCAGGGAAGAAGCTTTCTTT.

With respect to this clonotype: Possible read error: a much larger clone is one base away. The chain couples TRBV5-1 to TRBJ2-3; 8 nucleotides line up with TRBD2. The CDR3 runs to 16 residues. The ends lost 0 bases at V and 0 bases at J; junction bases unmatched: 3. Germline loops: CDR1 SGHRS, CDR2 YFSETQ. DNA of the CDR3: TGCGCCAGCAGCTTGGCGACTAGCGTTAGCACAGATACGCAGTATTTT. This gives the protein CASSLATSVSTDTQYF.

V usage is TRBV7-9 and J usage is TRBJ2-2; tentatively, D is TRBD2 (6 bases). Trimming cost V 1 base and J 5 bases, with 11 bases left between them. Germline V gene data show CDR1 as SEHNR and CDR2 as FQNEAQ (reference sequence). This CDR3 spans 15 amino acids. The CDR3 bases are TGTGCCAGCAGCTTAGTAGCGGAGGGTACCGGGGAGCTGTTTTTT. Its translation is CASSLVAEGTGELFF.

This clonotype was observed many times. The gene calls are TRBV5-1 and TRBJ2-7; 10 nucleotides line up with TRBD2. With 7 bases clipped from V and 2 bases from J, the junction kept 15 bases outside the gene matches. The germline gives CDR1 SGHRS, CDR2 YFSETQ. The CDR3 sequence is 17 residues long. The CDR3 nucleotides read TGCGCCAGCCCTGGAGGGGCTAGCGGGAGTATGACCTACGAGCAGTACTTC. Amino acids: CASPGGASGSMTYEQYF.

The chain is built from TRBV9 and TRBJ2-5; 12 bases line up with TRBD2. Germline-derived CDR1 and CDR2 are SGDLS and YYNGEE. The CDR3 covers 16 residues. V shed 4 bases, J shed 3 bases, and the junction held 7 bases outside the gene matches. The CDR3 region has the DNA TGTGCCAGCAGCCCCCGTGGACTAGCGGGGAAAGAGACCCAGTACTTC. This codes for CASSPRGLAGKETQYF.

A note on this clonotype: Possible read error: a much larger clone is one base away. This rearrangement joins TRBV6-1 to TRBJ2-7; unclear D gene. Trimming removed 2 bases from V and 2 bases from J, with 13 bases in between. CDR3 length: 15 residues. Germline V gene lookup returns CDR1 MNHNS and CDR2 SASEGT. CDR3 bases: TGTGCCAGCAGTGAACTCTCCGGGTACCCCTACGAGCAGTACTTC. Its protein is CASSELSGYPYEQYF.

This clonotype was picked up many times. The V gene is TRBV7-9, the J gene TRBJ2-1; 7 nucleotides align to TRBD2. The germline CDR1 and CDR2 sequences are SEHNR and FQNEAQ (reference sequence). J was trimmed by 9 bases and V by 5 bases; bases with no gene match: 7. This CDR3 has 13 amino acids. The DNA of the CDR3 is TGTGCCAGCAGCCCCGAAGCGGGGTCTGAGCAGTTCTTC. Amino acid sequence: CASSPEAGSEQFF.

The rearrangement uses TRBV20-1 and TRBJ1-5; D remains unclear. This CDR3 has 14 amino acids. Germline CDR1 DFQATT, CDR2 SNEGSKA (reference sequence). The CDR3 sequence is CSLSGRNSNQPQHF. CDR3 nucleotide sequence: TGCAGCCTCTCGGGCCGGAATAGCAATCAGCCCCAGCATTTT.

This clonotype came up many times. CDR3: CASSDRGLREKLFF. CDR3 sequence (DNA): TGTGCCAGCAGCGACAGGGGGCTGCGGGAAAAACTGTTTTTT. The chain has TRBV3-1 and TRBJ1-4, with 10 bases matching TRBD1. The CDR3 length is 14 residues. Germline loops: CDR1 LGHDT, CDR2 YNNKEL (reference sequence). V shed 5 bases, J shed 8 bases, and the junction held 5 bases outside the gene matches.

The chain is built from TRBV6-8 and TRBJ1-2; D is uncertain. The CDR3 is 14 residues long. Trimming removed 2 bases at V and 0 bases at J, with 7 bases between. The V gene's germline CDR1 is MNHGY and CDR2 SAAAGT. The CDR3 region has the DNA TGTGCCAGCAGTTACGGTCGAGCTAACTATGGCTACACCTTC. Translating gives CASSYGRANYGYTF.

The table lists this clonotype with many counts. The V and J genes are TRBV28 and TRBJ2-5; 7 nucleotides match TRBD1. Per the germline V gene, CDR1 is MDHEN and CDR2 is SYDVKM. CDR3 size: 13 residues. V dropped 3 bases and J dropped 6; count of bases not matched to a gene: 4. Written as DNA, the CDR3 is TGTGCCAGCAGTTTTGACAGGGAAAAGACCCAGTACTTC. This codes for CASSFDREKTQYF.

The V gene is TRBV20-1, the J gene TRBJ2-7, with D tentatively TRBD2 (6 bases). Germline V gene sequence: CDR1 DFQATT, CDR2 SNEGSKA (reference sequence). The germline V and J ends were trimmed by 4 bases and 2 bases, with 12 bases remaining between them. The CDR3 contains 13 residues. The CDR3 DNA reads TGCAGTGCTACCGGGACTCTAACCTACGAGCAGTACTTC. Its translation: CSATGTLTYEQYF.

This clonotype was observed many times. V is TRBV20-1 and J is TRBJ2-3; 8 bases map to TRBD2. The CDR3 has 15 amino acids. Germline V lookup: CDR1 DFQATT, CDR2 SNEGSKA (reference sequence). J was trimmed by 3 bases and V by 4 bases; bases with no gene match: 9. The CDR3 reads CSAKGGRLMTDTQYF. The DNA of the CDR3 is TGCAGTGCTAAAGGCGGGAGGCTAATGACAGATACGCAGTATTTT.